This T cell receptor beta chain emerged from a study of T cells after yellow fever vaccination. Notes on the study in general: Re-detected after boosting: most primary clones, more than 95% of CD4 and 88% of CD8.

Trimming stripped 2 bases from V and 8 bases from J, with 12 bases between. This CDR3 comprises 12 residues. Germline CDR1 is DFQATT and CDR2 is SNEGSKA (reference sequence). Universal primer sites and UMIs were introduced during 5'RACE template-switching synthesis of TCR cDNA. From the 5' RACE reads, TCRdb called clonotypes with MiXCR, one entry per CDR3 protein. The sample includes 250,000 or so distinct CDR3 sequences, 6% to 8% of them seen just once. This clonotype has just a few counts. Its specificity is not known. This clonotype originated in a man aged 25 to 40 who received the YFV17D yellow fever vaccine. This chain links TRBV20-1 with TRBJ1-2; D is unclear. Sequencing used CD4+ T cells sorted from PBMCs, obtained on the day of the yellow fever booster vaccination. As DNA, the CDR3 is TGCAGTGCTAGATCCCACCTGGGAGGCTACACCTTC. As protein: CSARSHLGGYTF.